The clone carrying this T cell receptor beta chain was counted between two and nine times. The antigen is not known. This may be a read error, as it is one base from a much larger clone. The data were taken from a study of T cells in Graves' hyperthyroidism and ophthalmopathy. General study results and limits: Blood held most thyroid clonotypes expanded above 0.001 frequency.

Authors of the study amplified TCR beta CDR3 regions from RNA transcripts. First-round RT-PCR with HTBI primers amplified the TCR CDR3 region. MiXCR, applied by TCRdb to the multiplex PCR reads, yields one record per CDR3 protein. The sample records approximately 250,000 distinct CDR3 sequences, roughly 22% being singletons. Germline values: CDR1 MDHEN, CDR2 SYDVKM. This CDR3 contains 15 residues. Diagnosis rested on symptoms, serum thyroxine and TRAb, thyroid ultrasound, and orbital computed tomography. The PBMCs had their origin in about 9.7 ml of fresh peripheral blood. The chain has TRBV28 and TRBJ2-7, with TRBD2 matching 7 bases. The clonotype was recovered from a woman between 35 and 50 years old with Graves' ophthalmopathy. Sequenced input: blood. The CDR3 reads CVSSPSPGLAYEQYF. The CDR3 DNA is TGTGTCAGCAGTCCATCCCCAGGACTAGCCTACGAGCAGTACTTC.